This entry features one TCR beta chain sequence. These data come from a study of blood T cell repertoires in COVID-19. Overall study context: There were acute and convalescent COVID-19 samples, and they came from the United States, Italy and Spain. From T cells, B-cell-depleted T cells, or PBMCs came the material, which was cDNA or gDNA.

Authors' data handling: Estimates of nucleated cell counts were drawn from the amplification of reference gene primers. Measured with immunoSEQ multiplex PCR; TCRdb has only the in-frame clones, and not every one. V, J and clone size were drawn from that table, and D and trimming were deduced from the DNA. Of about 280,000 clones in the sample, 80% to 90% were seen once. CDR1 is SGHTA and CDR2 is FQGNSA in the germline V gene. The trim removed 7 bases at V and 6 bases at J, leaving 10 bases unmatched. The CDR3 is 15 residues long. The specimen was peripheral blood. This chain uses TRBV7-2 with TRBJ1-5; 9 nucleotides match TRBD1. This sequence was found in a woman in her forties or fifties who had recovered from COVID-19. CDR3 sequence: CASTEGQGRGQPQHF. In DNA, the CDR3 is TGTGCCAGCACCGAGGGACAGGGAAGGGGTCAGCCCCAGCATTTT. The full variable domain, in which reference TRBV7-2 and TRBJ1-5 provide the parts outside the CDR3, is GAGVSQSPSNKVTEKGKDVELRCDPISGHTALYWYRQSLGQGLEFLIYFQGNSAPDKSGLPSDRFSAERTGGSVSTLTIQRTQQEDSAVYLCASTEGQGRGQPQHFGDGTRLSIL.